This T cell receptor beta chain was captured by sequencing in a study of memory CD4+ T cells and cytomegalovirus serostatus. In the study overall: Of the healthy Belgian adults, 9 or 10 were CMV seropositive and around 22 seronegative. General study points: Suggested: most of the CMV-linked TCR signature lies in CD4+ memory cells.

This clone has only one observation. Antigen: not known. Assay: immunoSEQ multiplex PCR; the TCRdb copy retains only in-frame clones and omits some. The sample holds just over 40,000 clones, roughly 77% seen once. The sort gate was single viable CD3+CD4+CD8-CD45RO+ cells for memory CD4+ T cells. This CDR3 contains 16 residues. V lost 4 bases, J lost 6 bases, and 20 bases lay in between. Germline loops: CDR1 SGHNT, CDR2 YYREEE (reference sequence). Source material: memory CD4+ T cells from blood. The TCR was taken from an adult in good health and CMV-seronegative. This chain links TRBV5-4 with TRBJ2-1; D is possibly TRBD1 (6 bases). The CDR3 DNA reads TGTGCCAGCAGCCCCTTACCAGGGGATCCCCGCAATGAGCAGTTCTTC. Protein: CASSPLPGDPRNEQFF. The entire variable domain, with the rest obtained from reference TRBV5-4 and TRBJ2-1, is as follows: ETGVTQSPTHLIKTRGQQVTLRCSSQSGHNTVSWYQQALGQGPQFIFQYYREEENGRGNFPPRFSGLQFPNYSSELNVNALELDDSALYLCASSPLPGDPRNEQFFGPGTRLTVL.